A single TCR beta chain is shown here with its context. What it binds is unknown. Analysis merged second doses at about 4 or about 12 weeks. This specimen belongs to a study of T cell responses to AZD1222 COVID-19 vaccine. Study-wide results and caveats: Baseline serostatus was positive in only six AZD1222 recipients. Mostly white British, mostly female donors; authors suggested clonal diversity may be underestimated.

The CDR3 runs to 16 residues. Germline V gene sequence: CDR1 SGHRS, CDR2 YFSETQ. Trimming stripped 0 bases from V and 4 bases from J, with 16 bases between. Produced via immunoSEQ multiplex PCR; TCRdb's table is partial and in-frame only. The data show tens of thousands of clones, roughly four fifths seen once. The specimen was peripheral blood, collected 28 days after the second AZD1222 dose. This rearrangement joins TRBV5-1 to TRBJ2-5, with a weak D call TRBD2 (6 bases). This sequence originates from an adult who received the AZD1222 COVID-19 vaccine. The CDR3 nucleotides are TGCGCCAGCAGCTTGGCCTTGGCGGAGGGGCGAGAGACCCAGTACTTC. Translated: CASSLALAEGRETQYF.